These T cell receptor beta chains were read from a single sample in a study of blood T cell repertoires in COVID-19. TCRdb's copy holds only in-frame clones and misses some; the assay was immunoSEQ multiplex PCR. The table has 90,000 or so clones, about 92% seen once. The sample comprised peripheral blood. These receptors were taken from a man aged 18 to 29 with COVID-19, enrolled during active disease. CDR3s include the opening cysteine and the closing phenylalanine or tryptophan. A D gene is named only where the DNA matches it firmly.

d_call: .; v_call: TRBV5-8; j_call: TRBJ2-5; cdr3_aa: CASSLRGTETQYF; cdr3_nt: TGTGCCAGCAGCTTGCGGGGGACAGAGACCCAGTACTTC
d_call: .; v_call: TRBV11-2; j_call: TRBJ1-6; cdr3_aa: CASSPHGGGRLALHF; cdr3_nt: TGTGCCAGCAGCCCCCACGGGGGGGGTCGTTTGGCCCTCCACTTT
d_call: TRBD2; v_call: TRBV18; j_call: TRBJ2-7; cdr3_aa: CASSPRTSGSGVYEQYF; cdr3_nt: TGTGCCAGCTCCCCTAGGACTAGCGGGAGTGGCGTTTACGAGCAGTACTTC
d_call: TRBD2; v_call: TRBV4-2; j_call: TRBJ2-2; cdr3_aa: CASSQRAGEAGELFF; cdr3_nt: TGTGCCAGCAGCCAAAGAGCGGGAGAGGCCGGGGAGCTGTTTTTT
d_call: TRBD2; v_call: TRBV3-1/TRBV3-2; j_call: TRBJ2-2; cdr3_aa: CASSQDCPREARTGELFF; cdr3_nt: TGTGCCAGCAGCCAAGATTGTCCCCGGGAGGCGCGCACCGGGGAGCTGTTTTTT
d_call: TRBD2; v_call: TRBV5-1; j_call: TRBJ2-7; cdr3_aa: CASSLVLAGNYEQYF; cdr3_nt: TGCGCCAGCAGCTTGGTACTAGCGGGAAACTACGAGCAGTACTTC
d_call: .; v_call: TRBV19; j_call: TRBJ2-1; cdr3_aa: CASASWGGHNEQFF; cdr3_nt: TGTGCCAGTGCATCATGGGGGGGCCACAATGAGCAGTTCTTC
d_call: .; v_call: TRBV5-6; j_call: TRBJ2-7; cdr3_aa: CASSLELGQGQPYEQYF; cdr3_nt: TGTGCCAGCAGCTTGGAATTGGGTCAGGGCCAGCCCTACGAGCAGTACTTC
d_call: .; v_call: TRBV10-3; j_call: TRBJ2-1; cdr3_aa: CAIMGGSSYNEQFF; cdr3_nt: TGTGCCATCATGGGGGGTAGCTCCTACAATGAGCAGTTCTTC
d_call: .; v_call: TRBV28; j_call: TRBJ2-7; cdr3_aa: CASTSSVYEQYF; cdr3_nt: TGTGCCAGCACTTCTTCAGTTTACGAGCAGTACTTC
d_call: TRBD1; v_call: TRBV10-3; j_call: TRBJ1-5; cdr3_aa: CASGTGLDQPQHF; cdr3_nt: TGTGCCTCGGGGACAGGGCTCGATCAGCCCCAGCATTTT
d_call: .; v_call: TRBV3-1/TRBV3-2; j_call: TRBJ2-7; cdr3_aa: CASSQEGRRGLTEQYF; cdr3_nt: TGTGCCAGCAGCCAAGAAGGTCGGAGGGGGCTAACCGAGCAGTACTTC
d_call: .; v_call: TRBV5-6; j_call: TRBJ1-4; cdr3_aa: CASSLAGTTGKLLF; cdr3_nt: TGTGCCAGCAGCTTGGCCGGGACAACGGGAAAACTGCTTTTT
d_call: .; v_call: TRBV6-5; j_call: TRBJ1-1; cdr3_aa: CASSYDAPRGHTEAFF; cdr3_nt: TGTGCCAGCAGTTACGATGCCCCCCGAGGGCACACTGAAGCTTTCTTT
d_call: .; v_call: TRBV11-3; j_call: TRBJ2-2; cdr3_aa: CASSPGSGELFF; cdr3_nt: TGTGCCAGCAGCCCAGGTTCCGGGGAGCTGTTTTTT
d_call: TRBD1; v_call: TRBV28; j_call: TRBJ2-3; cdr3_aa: CASSSIQGAGVGATDTQYF; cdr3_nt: TGTGCCAGCAGTAGTATACAGGGGGCGGGGGTAGGGGCCACAGATACGCAGTATTTT
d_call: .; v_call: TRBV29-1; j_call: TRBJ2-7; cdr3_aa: CSVWARDEQYF; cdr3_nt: TGCAGCGTTTGGGCACGCGACGAGCAGTACTTC
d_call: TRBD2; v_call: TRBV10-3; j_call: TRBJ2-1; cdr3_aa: CAIPRRGIYNEQFF; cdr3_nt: TGTGCCATCCCTAGGCGGGGGATCTACAATGAGCAGTTCTTC
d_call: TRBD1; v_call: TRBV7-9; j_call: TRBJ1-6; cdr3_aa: CASSPTGVGYNSPLHF; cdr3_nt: TGTGCCAGCAGCCCCACAGGGGTGGGCTATAATTCACCCCTCCACTTT
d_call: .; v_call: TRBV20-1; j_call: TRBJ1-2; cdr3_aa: CSASSLRGARYTF; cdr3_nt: TGCAGTGCTAGTAGTCTCCGGGGAGCCCGCTACACCTTC
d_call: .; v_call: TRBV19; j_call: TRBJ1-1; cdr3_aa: CASSKETGTEAFF; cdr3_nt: TGTGCCAGTAGTAAGGAAACCGGGACTGAAGCTTTCTTT
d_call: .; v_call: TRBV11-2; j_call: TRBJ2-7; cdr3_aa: CASSFSEAYEQYF; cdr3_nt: TGTGCCAGCAGCTTTTCAGAAGCCTACGAGCAGTACTTC
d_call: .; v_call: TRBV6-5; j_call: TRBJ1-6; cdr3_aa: CASSYSSLSNSPLHF; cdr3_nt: TGTGCCAGCAGTTACTCGTCCTTGAGTAATTCACCCCTCCACTTT
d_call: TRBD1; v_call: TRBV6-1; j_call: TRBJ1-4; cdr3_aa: CASSELLGRTGYNEKLLF; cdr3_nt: TGTGCCAGCAGTGAACTATTAGGTCGGACAGGGTATAATGAAAAACTGCTTTTT
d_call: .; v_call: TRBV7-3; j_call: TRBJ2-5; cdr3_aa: CASSRGSGEDQYF; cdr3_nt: TGTGCCAGCAGCCGGGGGTCGGGAGAGGACCAGTACTTC
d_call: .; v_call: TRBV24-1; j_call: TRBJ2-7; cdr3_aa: CATSAPSSYEQYF; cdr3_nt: TGTGCCACCAGTGCGCCCAGCTCCTACGAGCAGTACTTC
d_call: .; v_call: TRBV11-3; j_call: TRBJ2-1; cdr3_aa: CASSLLQLVSNEQFF; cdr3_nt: TGTGCCAGCAGCTTACTCCAACTAGTAAGTAATGAGCAGTTCTTC
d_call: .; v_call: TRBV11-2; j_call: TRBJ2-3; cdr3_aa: CASSSPRLSTDTQYF; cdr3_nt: TGTGCCAGCAGCTCCCCGAGGCTTAGCACAGATACGCAGTATTTT
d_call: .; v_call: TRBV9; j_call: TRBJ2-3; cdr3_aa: CASSPPGADTQYF; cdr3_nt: TGTGCCAGCAGCCCCCCCGGTGCAGATACGCAGTATTTT
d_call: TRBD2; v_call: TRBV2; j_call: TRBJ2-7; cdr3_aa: CASSEISGRYYF; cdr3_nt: TGTGCCAGCAGTGAGATTAGCGGGAGGTATTACTTC
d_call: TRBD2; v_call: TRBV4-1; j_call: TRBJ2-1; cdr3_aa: CASAPGLAEPNEQFF; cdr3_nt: TGCGCCAGCGCTCCTGGCCTAGCGGAGCCTAATGAGCAGTTCTTC
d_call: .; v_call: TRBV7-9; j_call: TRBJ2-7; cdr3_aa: CASSFGNSYEQYF; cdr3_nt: TGTGCCAGCAGCTTTGGCAATTCCTACGAGCAGTACTTC
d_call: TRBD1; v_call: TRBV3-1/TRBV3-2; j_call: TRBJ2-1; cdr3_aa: CASSHRDRPHNEQFF; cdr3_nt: TGTGCCAGCAGCCACCGGGACAGACCTCACAATGAGCAGTTCTTC
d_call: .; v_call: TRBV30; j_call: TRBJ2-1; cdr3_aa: CAWSEGPDNEQFF; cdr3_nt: TGTGCCTGGAGTGAGGGGCCTGACAATGAGCAGTTCTTC
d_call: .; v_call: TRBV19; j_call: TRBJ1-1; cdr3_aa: CASSQTMNTEAFF; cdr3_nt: TGTGCCAGTAGTCAAACTATGAACACTGAAGCTTTCTTT
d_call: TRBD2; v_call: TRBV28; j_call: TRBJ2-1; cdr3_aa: CASSLASGNNEQFF; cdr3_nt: TGTGCCAGCAGTTTGGCTAGCGGTAACAATGAGCAGTTCTTC
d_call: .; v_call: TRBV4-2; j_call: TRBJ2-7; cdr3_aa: CASSQDGYEQYF; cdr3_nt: TGTGCCAGCAGCCAAGACGGCTACGAGCAGTACTTC
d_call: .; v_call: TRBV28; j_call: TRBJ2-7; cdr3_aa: CASSLGLSLYEQYF; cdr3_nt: TGTGCCAGCAGTTTAGGGCTCTCACTCTACGAGCAGTACTTC
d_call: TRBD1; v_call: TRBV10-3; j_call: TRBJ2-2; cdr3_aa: CAISGKDRDTGELFF; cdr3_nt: TGTGCCATCAGTGGTAAGGACAGGGACACCGGGGAGCTGTTTTTT
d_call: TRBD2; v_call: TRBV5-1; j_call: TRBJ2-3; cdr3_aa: CASSNPTSGSGDTQYF; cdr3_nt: TGCGCCAGCAGCAACCCGACTAGCGGGAGCGGAGATACGCAGTATTTT
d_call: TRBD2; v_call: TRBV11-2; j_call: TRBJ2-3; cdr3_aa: CASSIRLAGTDTQYF; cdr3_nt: TGTGCCAGCAGCATCCGACTAGCGGGCACAGATACGCAGTATTTT